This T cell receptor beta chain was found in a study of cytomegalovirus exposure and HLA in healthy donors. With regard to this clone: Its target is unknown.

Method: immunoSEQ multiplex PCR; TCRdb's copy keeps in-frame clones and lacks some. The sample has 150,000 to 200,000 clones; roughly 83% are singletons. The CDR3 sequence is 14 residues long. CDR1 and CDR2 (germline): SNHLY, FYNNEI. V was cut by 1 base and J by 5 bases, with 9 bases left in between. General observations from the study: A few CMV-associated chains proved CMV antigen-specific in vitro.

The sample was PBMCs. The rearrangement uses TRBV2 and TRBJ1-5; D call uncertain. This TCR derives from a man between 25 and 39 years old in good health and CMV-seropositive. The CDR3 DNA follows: TGTGCCAGCAGTGAAGGGGCTCGACATCAGCCCCAGCATTTT. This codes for CASSEGARHQPQHF.